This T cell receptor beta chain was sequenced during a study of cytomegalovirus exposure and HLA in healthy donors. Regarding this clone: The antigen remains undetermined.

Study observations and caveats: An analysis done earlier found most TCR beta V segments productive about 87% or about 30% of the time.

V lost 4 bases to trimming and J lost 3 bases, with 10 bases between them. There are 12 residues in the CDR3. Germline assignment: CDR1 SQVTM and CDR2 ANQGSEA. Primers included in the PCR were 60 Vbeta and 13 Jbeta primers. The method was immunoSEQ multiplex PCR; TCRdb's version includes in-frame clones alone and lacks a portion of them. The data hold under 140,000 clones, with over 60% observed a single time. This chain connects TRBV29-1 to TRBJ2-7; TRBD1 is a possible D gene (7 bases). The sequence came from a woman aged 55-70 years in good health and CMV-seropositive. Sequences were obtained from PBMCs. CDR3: CSVGRDSYEQYF. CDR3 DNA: TGCAGCGTTGGGCGGGACAGCTACGAGCAGTACTTC.